A single sample gave rise to the 5 T cell receptor beta chains below, sequenced in a study of blood T cell repertoires in COVID-19. The repertoire was sequenced with immunoSEQ multiplex PCR; TCRdb's copy has only in-frame clones and lacks some. The sample gives some 320,000 clones, about 89% of which show up once; roughly 8% is in the top ten. Sequenced material: peripheral blood. The receptors originated from a woman aged 45-59 years who had recovered from COVID-19.

V and J are TRBV7-2 and TRBJ2-2, with 9 bases identical to TRBD1. The germline CDR1 and CDR2 sequences are SGHTA and FQGNSA. The V and J ends lost 3 bases and 6 bases, in that order; junction bases with no gene match: 2. The CDR3 is 14 amino acids. CDR3 in DNA: TGTGCCAGCAGCTTGAACAGGGGGCCCGGGGAGCTGTTTTTT. It is translated as CASSLNRGPGELFF.

The chain carries TRBV4-1 and TRBJ2-5; 12 bases are a match to TRBD2. V dropped 3 bases and J dropped 2; count of bases not matched to a gene: 4. The CDR3 covers 16 residues. Looked up from germline, CDR1 is MGHRA and CDR2 is YSYEKL. In DNA, the CDR3 is TGCGCCAGCAGCCACGGACTAGCGGGAAAACAAGAGACCCAGTACTTC. Amino acids: CASSHGLAGKQETQYF.

The chain's CDR3 is CASRLEGLSSPLHF. The CDR3 DNA sequence: TGTGCCAGCAGGCTCGAGGGTCTCAGTTCACCCCTCCACTTT. The chain has TRBV6-5 and TRBJ1-6; D remains unclear. Looked up from germline, CDR1 is MNHEY and CDR2 is SVGAGI. The CDR3 consists of 14 residues. The V end lost 6 bases, the J end lost 9 bases, and 15 bases lay between the germline ends.

The chain joins TRBV24-1 to TRBJ2-1, with 7 bases that match TRBD1. V was pared by 3 bases and J by 2 bases, with 3 bases of the junction left unmatched. Germline CDR1 and CDR2: KGHDR and SFDVKD. CDR3 length: 15 amino acids. CDR3: CATSDRQGTYNEQFF. Written as DNA, the CDR3 is TGTGCCACCAGTGATCGACAGGGTACCTACAATGAGCAGTTCTTC.

This clone was counted ten times or more. The rearrangement links TRBV7-6 to TRBJ1-2; D is undetermined. The CDR3 consists of 13 residues. The V gene's germline CDR1 is SGHVS and CDR2 FNYEAQ. Between the trimmed V and J ends, which lost 4 bases and 2 bases, there was a span of 8 bases. The CDR3: CASSSEHNYGYTF. CDR3 DNA sequence: TGTGCCAGCAGCTCGGAGCACAACTATGGCTACACCTTC.